This record looks at one TCR beta chain sequence and its context. Its specificity is unknown. The entry originates in a study of T cell repertoires in cytomegalovirus infection. Looking at the study overall: Based on public TCR beta signatures, there were indications of CMV infection and of a matching HLA type.

The study's findings and limits: Ex vivo, HLA-C-restricted CMV-specific TCR beta clonotypes prevailed over the rest of the response.

TCRdb fed the reads into MiXCR, producing one record per CDR3 protein. The data contain 510,000 or so distinct CDR3 sequences, approximately 25% of them singletons. The specimen was PBMCs. The sequence derives from a human donor in good health (CMV status not recorded). Some clones in this sample may be carry-over from other donors' samples.

The DNA for the CDR3 is TGTGCCAGCAGTGAATTATGGGGGCGAGGCTACACCTTC. This codes for CASSELWGRGYTF. V is TRBV25-1 and J is TRBJ1-2; tentatively, D is TRBD1 (6 bases). The CDR3 runs to 13 residues. Per the germline V gene, CDR1 is MGHDK and CDR2 is SYGVNS. Trimming cost V 1 base and J 8 bases, with 11 bases left between them.